The subject of this entry is one T cell receptor beta chain. Its cognate antigen is unknown. Additional DNA sequences in this sample encode the identical CDR3. Sequencing was performed with immunoSEQ multiplex PCR; in TCRdb, only in-frame clones are kept and a portion is missing. The sample holds roughly 2,300,000 clones, 80% to 95% seen once. The study separated CD4+ cells into CD45RA+ naive and CD45RA-negative memory subsets. This specimen comes from a study of shared clonotypes between healthy human individuals. The CDR3 has 15 amino acids. CDR1 and CDR2 from the germline V gene are MDHEN and SYDVKM. Trimming cost V 9 bases and J 3 bases, with 17 bases left between them. Study-wide results and caveats: It was the few donors that limited the genetic and exposure-history diversity represented.

The sample taken for sequencing was naive CD4+ T cells from PBMCs. Sample subset: CD45RA+ positively selected. The V call is TRBV28, the J call TRBJ1-4, with a possible D match to TRBD1 (6 bases). The receptor comes from a man between 18 and 35 years old in good health. Some clones in this sample may be carry-over from other donors' samples. CDR3 region: CASTDGGASNEKLFF. CDR3 nucleotides: TGTGCCAGTACGGACGGGGGCGCCTCTAATGAAAAACTGTTTTTT.